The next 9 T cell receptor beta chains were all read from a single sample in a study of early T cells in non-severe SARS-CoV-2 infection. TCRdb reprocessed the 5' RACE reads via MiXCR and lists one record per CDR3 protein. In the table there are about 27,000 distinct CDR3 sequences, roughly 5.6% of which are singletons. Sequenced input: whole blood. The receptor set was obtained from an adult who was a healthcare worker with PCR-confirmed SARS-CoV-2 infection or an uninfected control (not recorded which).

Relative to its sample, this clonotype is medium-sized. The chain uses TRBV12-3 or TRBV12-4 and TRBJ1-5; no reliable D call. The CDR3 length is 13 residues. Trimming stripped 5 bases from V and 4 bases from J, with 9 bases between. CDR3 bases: TGTGCCAGCAGTAAATTCGGTAATCAGCCCCAGCATTTT. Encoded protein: CASSKFGNQPQHF.

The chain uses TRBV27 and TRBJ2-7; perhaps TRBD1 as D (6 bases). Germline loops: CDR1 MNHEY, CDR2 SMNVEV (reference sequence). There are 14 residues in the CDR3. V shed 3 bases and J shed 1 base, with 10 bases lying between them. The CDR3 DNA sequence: TGTGCCAGCAGTTTCAGGGGCTCTTCCTACGAGCAGTACTTC. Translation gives CASSFRGSSYEQYF.

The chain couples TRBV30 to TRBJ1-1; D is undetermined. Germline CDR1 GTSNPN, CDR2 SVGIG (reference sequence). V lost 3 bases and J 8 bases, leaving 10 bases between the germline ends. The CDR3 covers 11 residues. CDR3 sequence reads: CAWSRTGEAFF. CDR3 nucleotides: TGTGCCTGGAGCAGGACGGGGGAAGCTTTCTTT.

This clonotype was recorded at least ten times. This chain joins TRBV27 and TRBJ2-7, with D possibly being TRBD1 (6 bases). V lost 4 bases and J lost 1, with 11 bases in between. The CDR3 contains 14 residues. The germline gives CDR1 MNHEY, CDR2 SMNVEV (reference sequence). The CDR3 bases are TGTGCCAGCAGTTATGCCAGGGGTTCCTACGAGCAGTACTTC. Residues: CASSYARGSYEQYF.

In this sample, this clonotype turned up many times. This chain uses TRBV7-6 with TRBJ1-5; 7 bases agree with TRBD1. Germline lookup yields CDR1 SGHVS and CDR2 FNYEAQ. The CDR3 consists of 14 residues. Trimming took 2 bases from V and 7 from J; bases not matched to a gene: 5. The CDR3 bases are TGTGCCAGCAGCTTAAGGACAGGAGAACAGCCCCAGCATTTT. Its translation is CASSLRTGEQPQHF.

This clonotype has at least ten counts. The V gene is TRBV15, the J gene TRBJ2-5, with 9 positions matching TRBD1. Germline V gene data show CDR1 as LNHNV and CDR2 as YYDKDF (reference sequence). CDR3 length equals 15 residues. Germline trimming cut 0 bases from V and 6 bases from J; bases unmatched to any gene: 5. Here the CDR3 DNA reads TGTGCCACCAGCAGAGAAACAGGGGGCAGACAGACCCAGTACTTC. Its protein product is CATSRETGGRQTQYF.

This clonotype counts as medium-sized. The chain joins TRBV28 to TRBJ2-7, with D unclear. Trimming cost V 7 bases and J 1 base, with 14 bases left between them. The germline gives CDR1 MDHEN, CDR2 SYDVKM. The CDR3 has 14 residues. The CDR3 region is CASKELRGSYEQYF. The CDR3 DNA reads TGTGCCAGCAAAGAGCTACGTGGGTCCTACGAGCAGTACTTC.

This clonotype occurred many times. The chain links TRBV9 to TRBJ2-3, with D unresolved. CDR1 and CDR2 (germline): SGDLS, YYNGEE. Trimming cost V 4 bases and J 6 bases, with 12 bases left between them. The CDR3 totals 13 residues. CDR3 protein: CASSIGPPDTQYF. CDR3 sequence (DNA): TGTGCCAGCAGCATCGGTCCCCCGGATACGCAGTATTTT.

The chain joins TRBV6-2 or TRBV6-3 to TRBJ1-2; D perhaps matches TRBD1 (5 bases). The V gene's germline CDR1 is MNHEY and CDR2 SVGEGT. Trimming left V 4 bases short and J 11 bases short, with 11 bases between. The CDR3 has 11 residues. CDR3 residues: CASSLTGRYTF. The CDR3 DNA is TGTGCCAGCAGTTTAACAGGAAGATACACCTTC.